In this sample, the clone carrying this T cell receptor (beta chain) turned up once. The antigen is unknown. A much larger clone lies one base from this, so it may be a read error. This likely comes from a read error, as the CDR3 has no conserved phenylalanine or tryptophan at its end. Patients with other autoimmune diseases, uncontrolled infections, pregnancy or lactation were excluded. Germline values: CDR1 ENHRY, CDR2 SYGVKD. The CDR3 has 14 amino acids. V lost 2 bases to trimming and J lost 6 bases, with 13 bases between them. This sample is drawn from a study of Graves' ophthalmopathy and Graves' hyperthyroidism. Turning to the study itself: At the time of initial diagnosis and before any treatment, peripheral blood was collected.

Whole-study findings and limits: With roughly 88% sensitivity and roughly 80% specificity, a 13-signature model separated ophthalmopathy from stable hyperthyroidism. Prediction of ophthalmopathy progression reached about 71% sensitivity and around 75% specificity.

RNA served as the template for amplifying TCR beta CDR3 regions. First-round RT-PCR used HTBI primers; second-round multiplex PCR followed. TCRdb re-called the multiplex PCR reads with MiXCR, one entry per CDR3 protein. Of more than 550,000 distinct CDR3 sequences in the sample, over 40% were seen once. The specimen was peripheral blood. This chain links TRBV10-3 with TRBJ1-1; tentative D call: TRBD1 (6 bases). The receptor was derived from an adult man with Graves' ophthalmopathy. The CDR3 DNA reads as TGTGCCATCAGTGAGCGGGGGGCAGGGTCTGAAGCTTTCCTT. Protein: CAISERGAGSEAFL.